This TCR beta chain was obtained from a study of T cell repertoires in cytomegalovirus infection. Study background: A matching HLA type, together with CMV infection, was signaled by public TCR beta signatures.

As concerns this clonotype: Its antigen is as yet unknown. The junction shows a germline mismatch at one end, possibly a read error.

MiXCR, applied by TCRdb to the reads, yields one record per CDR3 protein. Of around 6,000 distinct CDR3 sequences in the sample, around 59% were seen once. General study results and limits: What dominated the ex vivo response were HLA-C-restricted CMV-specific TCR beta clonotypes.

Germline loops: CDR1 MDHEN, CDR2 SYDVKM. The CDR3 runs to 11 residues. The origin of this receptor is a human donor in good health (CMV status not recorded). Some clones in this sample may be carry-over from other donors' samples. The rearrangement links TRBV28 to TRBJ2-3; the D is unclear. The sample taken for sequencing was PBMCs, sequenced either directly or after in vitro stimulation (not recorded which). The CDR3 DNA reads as TGTGCCAGCAGTTTTTCAGATACGCAGTATTGG. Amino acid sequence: CASSFSDTQYW. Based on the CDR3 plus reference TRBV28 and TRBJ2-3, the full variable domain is DVKVTQSSRYLVKRTGEKVFLECVQDMDHENMFWYRQDPGLGLRLIYFSYDVKMKEKGDIPEGYSVSREKKERFSLILESASTNQTSMYLCASSFSDTQYWGPGTRLTVL.